This T cell receptor beta chain was obtained from a study of shared clonotypes between healthy human individuals. Only CD45RO-negative cells positively selected for CCR7 counted as naive CD8 cells, so terminally differentiated effector memory CD45RA+ cells were excluded. Note on this clone: Distinct nucleotide sequences in the sample also encode this CDR3.

Trimming took 4 bases from V and 1 from J, leaving 7 bases between them. Looked up from germline, CDR1 is SQVTM and CDR2 is ANQGSEA. CDR3 size: 12 residues. The assay was immunoSEQ multiplex PCR, and TCRdb's table has in-frame clones only and misses some. The sample lists about 2.2 million clones, around 95% occurring once. V and J are TRBV29-1 and TRBJ1-1; D is ambiguous. This clonotype was sampled from a man younger than 35 in good health. Some clones in this sample may be carry-over from other donors' samples. The sequencing sample was made of naive CD8+ T cells from PBMCs. CDR3 sequence reads: CSVGVGNTEAFF. DNA for the CDR3: TGCAGCGTTGGAGTGGGGAACACTGAAGCTTTCTTT.